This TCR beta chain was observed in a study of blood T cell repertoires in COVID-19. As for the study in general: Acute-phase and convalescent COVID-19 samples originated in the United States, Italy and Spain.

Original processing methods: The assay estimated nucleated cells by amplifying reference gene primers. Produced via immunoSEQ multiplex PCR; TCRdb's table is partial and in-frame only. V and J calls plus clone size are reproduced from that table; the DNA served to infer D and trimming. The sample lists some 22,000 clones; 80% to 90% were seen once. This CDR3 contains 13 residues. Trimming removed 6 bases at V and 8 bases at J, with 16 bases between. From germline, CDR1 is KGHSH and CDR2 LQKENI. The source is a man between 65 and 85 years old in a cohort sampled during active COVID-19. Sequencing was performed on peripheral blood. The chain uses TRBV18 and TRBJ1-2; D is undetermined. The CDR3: CASSPDGEQGYTF. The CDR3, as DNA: TGTGCCAGCTCGCCTGATGGGGAGCAAGGCTACACCTTC.